This TCR beta chain emerged from a study of siplizumab effects on memory and regulatory T cells. TCRdb's table, derived via immunoSEQ multiplex PCR, lists solely in-frame clones and lacks some. The data hold about 120,000 clones, with around 94% observed a single time. This CDR3 region has 15 residues. Per germline, CDR1 KGHSH and CDR2 LQKENI. Deletions cut 2 bases from V and 3 bases from J, with 11 bases between. This TCR came from a human donor in good health. Material: non-Treg CD4+ T cells sorted from blood. V is TRBV18 and J is TRBJ1-5; D ambiguous. The CDR3 protein is CASSPGEADNQPQHF. CDR3 sequence (DNA): TGTGCCAGCTCACCAGGGGAAGCAGACAATCAGCCCCAGCATTTT.